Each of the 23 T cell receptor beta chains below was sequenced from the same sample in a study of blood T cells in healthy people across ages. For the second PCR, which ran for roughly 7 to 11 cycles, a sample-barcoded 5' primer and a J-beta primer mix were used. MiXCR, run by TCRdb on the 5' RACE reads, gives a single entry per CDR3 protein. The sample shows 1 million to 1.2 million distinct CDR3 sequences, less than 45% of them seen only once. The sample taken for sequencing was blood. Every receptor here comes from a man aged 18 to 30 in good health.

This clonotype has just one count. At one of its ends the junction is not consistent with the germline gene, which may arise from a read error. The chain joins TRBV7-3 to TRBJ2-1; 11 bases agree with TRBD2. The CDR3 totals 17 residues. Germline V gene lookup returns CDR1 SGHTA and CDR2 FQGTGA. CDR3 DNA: TGTGCCAGCAGCTCCACTCCTAGCGGGGGGTCCTACAATAAGCAGTTCTTC. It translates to CASSSTPSGGSYNKQFF.

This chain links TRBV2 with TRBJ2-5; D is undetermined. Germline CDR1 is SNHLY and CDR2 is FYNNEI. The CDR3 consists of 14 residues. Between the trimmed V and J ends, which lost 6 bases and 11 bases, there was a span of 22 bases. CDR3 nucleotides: TGTGCCAGCAGGGCTGGCCCAGCGAACAATGAGCAGTACTTC. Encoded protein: CASRAGPANNEQYF. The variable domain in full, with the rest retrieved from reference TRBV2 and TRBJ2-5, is EPEVTQTPSHQVTQMGQEVILRCVPISNHLYFYWYRQILGQKVEFLVSFYNNEISEKSEIFDDQFSVERPDGSNFTLKIRSTKLEDSAMYFCASRAGPANNEQYFGPGTRLLVL.

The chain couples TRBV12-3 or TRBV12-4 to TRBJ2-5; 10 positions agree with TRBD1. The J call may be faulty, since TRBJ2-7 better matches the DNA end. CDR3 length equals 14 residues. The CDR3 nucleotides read TGTGCCAACAAACCGGGACAGGGGACCTACGAGCAGTACTTC. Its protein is CANKPGQGTYEQYF.

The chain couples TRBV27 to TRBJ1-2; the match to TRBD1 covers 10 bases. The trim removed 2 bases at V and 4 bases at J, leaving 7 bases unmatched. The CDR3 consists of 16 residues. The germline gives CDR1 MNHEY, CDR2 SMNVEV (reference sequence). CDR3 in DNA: TGTGCCAGCAGTTTACGTTGGGGGACAGGGGCCTATGGCTACACCTTC. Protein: CASSLRWGTGAYGYTF.

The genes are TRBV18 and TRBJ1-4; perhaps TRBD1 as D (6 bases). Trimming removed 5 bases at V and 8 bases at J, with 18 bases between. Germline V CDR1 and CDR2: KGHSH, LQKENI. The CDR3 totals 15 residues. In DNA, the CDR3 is TGTGCCAGCTCATCCCTCAGGGGAGCAGGGGAAAAACTGTTTTTT. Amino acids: CASSSLRGAGEKLFF. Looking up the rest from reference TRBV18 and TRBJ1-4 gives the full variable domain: NAGVMQNPRHLVRRRGQEARLRCSPMKGHSHVYWYRQLPEEGLKFMVYLQKENIIDESGMPKERFSAEFPKEGPSILRIQQVVRGDSAAYFCASSSLRGAGEKLFFGSGTQLSVL.

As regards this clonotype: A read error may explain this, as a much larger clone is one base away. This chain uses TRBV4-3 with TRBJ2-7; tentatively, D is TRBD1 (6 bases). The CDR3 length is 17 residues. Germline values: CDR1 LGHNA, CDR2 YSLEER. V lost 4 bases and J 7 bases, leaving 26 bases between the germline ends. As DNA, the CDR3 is TGCGCCAGCAGCCTTCGGACAGACCCGTGGTCTTACAATGAGCAGTACTTC. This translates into CASSLRTDPWSYNEQYF.

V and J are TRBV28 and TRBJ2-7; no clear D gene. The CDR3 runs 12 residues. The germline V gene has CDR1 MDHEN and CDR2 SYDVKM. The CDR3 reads CSVGSASYEQYF. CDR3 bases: TGTTCGGTCGGAAGTGCCTCCTACGAGCAGTACTTC. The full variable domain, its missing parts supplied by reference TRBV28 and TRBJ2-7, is DVKVTQSSRYLVKRTGEKVFLECVQDMDHENMFWYRQDPGLGLRLIYFSYDVKMKEKGDIPEGYSVSREKKERFSLILESASTNQTSMYLCSVGSASYEQYFGPGTRLTVT.

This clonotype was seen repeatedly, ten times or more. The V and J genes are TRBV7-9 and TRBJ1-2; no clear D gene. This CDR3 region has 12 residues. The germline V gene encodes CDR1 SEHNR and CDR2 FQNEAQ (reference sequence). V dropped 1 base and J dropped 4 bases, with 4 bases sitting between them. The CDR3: CASSLVSYGYTF. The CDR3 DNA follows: TGTGCCAGCAGCTTAGTTTCCTATGGCTACACCTTC.

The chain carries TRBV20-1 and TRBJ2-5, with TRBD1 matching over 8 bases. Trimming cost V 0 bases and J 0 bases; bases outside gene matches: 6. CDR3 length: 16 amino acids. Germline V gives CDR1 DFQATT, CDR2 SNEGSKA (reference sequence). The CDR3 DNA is TGCAGTGCTAGAGATTCATCAGGGGGCTACCAAGAGACCCAGTACTTC. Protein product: CSARDSSGGYQETQYF.

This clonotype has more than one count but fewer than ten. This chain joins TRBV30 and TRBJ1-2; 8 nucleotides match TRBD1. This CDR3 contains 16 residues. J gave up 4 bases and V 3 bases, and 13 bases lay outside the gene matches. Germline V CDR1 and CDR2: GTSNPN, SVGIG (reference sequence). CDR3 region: CAWRPGQGLIFYGYTF. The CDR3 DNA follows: TGTGCCTGGAGACCAGGACAGGGCCTCATCTTCTATGGCTACACCTTC. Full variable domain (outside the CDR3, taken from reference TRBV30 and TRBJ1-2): SQTIHQWPATLVQPVGSPLSLECTVEGTSNPNLYWYRQAAGRGLQLLFYSVGIGQISSEVPQNLSASRPQDRQFILSSKKLLLSDSGFYLCAWRPGQGLIFYGYTFGSGTRLTVV.

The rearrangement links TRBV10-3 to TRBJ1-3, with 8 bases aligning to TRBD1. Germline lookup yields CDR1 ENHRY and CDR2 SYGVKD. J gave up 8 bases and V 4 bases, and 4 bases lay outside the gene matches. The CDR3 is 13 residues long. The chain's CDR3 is CAISGTGSDTIYF. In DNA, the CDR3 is TGTGCCATCAGTGGGACAGGGTCGGACACCATATATTTT.

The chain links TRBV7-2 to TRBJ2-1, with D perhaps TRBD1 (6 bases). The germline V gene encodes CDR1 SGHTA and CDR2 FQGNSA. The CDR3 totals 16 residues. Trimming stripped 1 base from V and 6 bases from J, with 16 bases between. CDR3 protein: CASSLGRTAQGNEQFF. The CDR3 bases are TGTGCCAGCAGCTTAGGTAGGACAGCGCAAGGCAATGAGCAGTTCTTC.

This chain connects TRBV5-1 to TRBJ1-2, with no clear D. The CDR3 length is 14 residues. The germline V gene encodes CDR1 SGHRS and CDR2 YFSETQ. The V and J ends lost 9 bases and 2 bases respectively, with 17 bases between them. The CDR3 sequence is CATATEGSNYGYTF. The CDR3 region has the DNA TGCGCCACCGCCACTGAAGGTTCGAACTATGGCTACACCTTC.

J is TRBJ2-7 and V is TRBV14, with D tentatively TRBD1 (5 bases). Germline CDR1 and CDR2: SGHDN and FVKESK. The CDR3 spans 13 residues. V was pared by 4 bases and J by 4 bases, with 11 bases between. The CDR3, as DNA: TGTGCCAGCAGCCCAGGGATGTCGTACGAGCAGTACTTC. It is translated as CASSPGMSYEQYF.

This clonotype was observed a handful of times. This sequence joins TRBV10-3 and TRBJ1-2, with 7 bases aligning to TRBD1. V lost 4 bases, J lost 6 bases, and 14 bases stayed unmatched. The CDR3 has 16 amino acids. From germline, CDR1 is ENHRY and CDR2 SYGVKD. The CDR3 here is CAISATGARLPDGYTF. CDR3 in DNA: TGTGCCATCAGTGCTACAGGGGCGAGACTACCTGATGGCTACACCTTC.

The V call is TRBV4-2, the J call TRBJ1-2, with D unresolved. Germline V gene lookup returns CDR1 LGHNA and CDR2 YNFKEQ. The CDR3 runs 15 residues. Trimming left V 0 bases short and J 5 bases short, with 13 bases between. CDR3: CASSQDELLFYGYTF. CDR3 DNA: TGTGCCAGCAGCCAAGATGAGCTATTATTTTATGGCTACACCTTC.

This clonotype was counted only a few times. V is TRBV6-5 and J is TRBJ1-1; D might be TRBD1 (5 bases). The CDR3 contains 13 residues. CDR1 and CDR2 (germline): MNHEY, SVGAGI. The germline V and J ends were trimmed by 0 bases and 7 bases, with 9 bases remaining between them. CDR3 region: CASSYSGQVEAFF. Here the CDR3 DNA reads TGTGCCAGCAGTTACTCAGGACAAGTTGAAGCTTTCTTT.

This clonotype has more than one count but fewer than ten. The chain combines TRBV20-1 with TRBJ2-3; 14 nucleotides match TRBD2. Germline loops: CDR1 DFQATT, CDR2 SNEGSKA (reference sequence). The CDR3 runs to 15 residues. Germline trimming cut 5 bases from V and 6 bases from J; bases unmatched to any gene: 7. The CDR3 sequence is CSASPRLAGGDTQYF. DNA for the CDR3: TGCAGTGCTTCCCCACGACTAGCGGGGGGGGATACGCAGTATTTT.

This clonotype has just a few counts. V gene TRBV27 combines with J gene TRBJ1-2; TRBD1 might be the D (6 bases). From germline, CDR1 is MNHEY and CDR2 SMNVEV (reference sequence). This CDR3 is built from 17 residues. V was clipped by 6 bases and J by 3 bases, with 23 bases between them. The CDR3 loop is CASSQSRGSTGYYGYTF. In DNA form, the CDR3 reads TGTGCCAGCAGCCAATCAAGGGGGTCGACAGGCTACTATGGCTACACCTTC.

CDR3 sequence: CASSPTKGPNTEAFF. DNA for the CDR3: TGTGCCAGCAGTCCCACGAAGGGACCGAACACTGAAGCTTTCTTT. The gene calls are TRBV12-3 or TRBV12-4 and TRBJ1-1; D is possibly TRBD1 (5 bases). V lost 5 bases and J 1 base, leaving 14 bases between the germline ends. This CDR3 has 15 residues.

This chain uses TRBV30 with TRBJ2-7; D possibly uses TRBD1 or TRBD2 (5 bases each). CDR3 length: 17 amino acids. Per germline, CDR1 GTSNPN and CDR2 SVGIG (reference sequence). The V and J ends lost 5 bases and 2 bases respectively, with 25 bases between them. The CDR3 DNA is TGTGCCTGGTTCCGATCTCCCGGGACCAAGGGCACCTACGAGCAGTACTTC. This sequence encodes CAWFRSPGTKGTYEQYF.

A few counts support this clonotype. The CDR3 loop is CASSETVFYEQYF. The CDR3 DNA sequence: TGTGCCAGCAGTGAAACGGTCTTCTACGAGCAGTACTTC. The genes are TRBV6-1 and TRBJ2-7; no clear D. Trimming removed 2 bases at V and 3 bases at J, with 8 bases between. The CDR3 is 13 residues long. The germline V gene has CDR1 MNHNS and CDR2 SASEGT.

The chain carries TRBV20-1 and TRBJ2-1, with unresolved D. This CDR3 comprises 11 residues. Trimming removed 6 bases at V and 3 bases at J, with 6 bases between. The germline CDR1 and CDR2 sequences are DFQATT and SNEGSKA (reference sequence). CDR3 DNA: TGCAGTGCGATGGTCTACAATGAGCAGTTCTTC. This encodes CSAMVYNEQFF.